Listed here are 14 T cell receptor beta chains from one sample, sequenced in a study of cytomegalovirus exposure and HLA in healthy donors. 13 Jbeta primers and 60 Vbeta primers were used for the PCR. Assay used: immunoSEQ multiplex PCR; TCRdb lists only in-frame clones, some missing. The listing records around 150,000 clones. Sequenced material: PBMCs. The receptors shown here come from a man in his forties in good health and CMV-seronegative.

J is TRBJ2-3 and V is TRBV6-5; D remains unclear. The CDR3 is made up of 13 amino acids. V dropped 4 bases and J dropped 6 bases, with 11 bases sitting between them. Germline loops: CDR1 MNHEY, CDR2 SVGAGI. The CDR3 is CASSLTQSDTQYF. The CDR3, as DNA: TGTGCCAGCAGTTTGACACAATCGGATACGCAGTATTTT.

The V and J genes are TRBV6-5 and TRBJ2-7, with 8 bases fitting TRBD1. CDR3 length equals 14 residues. Germline values: CDR1 MNHEY, CDR2 SVGAGI. V lost 2 bases to trimming and J lost 2 bases; unmatched junction nucleotides: 2. The CDR3 loop is CASSYGRGPYEQYF. CDR3 DNA sequence: TGTGCCAGCAGTTACGGCAGGGGGCCCTACGAGCAGTACTTC.

Note on this clone: The junction departs from germline at one end; a sequencing error may be responsible. Other DNA sequences in the sample encode the same CDR3. Here the CDR3 DNA reads TGTGCTAGCAGCTTGGGCGGCGCGGGCACCGGGGAGCTGTTTTTT. Encoded protein: CASSLGGAGTGELFF. The rearrangement uses TRBV5-6 and TRBJ2-2; tentatively, D is TRBD2 (5 bases). CDR3 length: 15 residues. Germline CDR1 reads SGHDT; CDR2 reads YYEEEE.

The gene calls are TRBV18 and TRBJ2-7; D is uncertain. V was clipped by 6 bases and J by 2 bases, with 14 bases between them. CDR1 is KGHSH, CDR2 LQKENI, per germline. The CDR3 sequence is 14 residues long. This CDR3 reads CASSHSTATYEQYF. CDR3 DNA sequence: TGTGCCAGCTCGCACTCGACTGCCACCTACGAGCAGTACTTC.

The V gene is TRBV5-1, the J gene TRBJ1-5; D possibly corresponds to TRBD1 (6 bases). The V end was cut by 3 bases, the J end by 3 bases, with 10 bases between. The CDR3 is 14 residues long. From germline, CDR1 is SGHRS and CDR2 YFSETQ. DNA for the CDR3: TGCGCCAGCAGCTCCACAGGGATCAATCAGCCCCAGCATTTT. Translating gives CASSSTGINQPQHF.

The V and J genes are TRBV7-9 and TRBJ2-7, with D possibly matching TRBD1 (6 bases). CDR1 SEHNR and CDR2 FQNEAQ come from the germline V gene (reference sequence). The germline V and J ends were trimmed by 6 bases and 3 bases, with 21 bases remaining between them. This CDR3 has 16 residues. DNA of the CDR3: TGTGCCAGCAGTTCAAGGGGGTGGGATAGAAGCTACGAGCAGTACTTC. Protein sequence: CASSSRGWDRSYEQYF.

The chain links TRBV7-2 to TRBJ1-2, with TRBD1 matching 9 bases. The junction had 6 bases not matched to a gene; V was cut back by 5 bases and J by 2 bases. The germline V gene has CDR1 SGHTA and CDR2 FQGNSA. The CDR3 runs to 15 residues. The CDR3 loop reads CASSIAGTGNYGYTF. CDR3 nucleotides: TGTGCCAGCAGCATCGCCGGGACAGGGAACTATGGCTACACCTTC.

V usage is TRBV6-6 and J usage is TRBJ2-5; D gene uncertain. The J call may be wrong; the DNA end is better matched by TRBJ2-7. The CDR3 spans 14 residues. Germline CDR1 reads MNHNY; CDR2 reads SVGAGI (reference sequence). The CDR3 sequence: CASNMGSPSYEQYF. In DNA, the CDR3 is TGTGCCAGCAATATGGGCAGTCCAAGCTACGAGCAGTACTTC.

The chain is built from TRBV18 and TRBJ2-1, with D uncertain. V was pared by 3 bases and J by 11 bases, with 11 bases between. Germline V gene sequence: CDR1 KGHSH, CDR2 LQKENI. There are 12 residues in the CDR3. CDR3 nucleotide sequence: TGTGCCAGCTCACCCCGACAAAATCAGCAGTTCTTC. This encodes CASSPRQNQQFF. Full variable domain (remainder filled in from reference TRBV18 and TRBJ2-1): NAGVMQNPRHLVRRRGQEARLRCSPMKGHSHVYWYRQLPEEGLKFMVYLQKENIIDESGMPKERFSAEFPKEGPSILRIQQVVRGDSAAYFCASSPRQNQQFFGPGTRLTVL.

J is TRBJ1-3 and V is TRBV7-6; D remains ambiguous. V lost 5 bases and J 0 bases, leaving 14 bases between the germline ends. The V gene's germline CDR1 is SGHVS and CDR2 FNYEAQ. There are 16 residues in the CDR3. The CDR3 spells CASSAGSRNSGNTIYF. CDR3 in DNA: TGTGCCAGCAGCGCCGGGTCCCGCAACTCTGGAAACACCATATATTTT.

The chain uses TRBV5-8 and TRBJ1-2; 12 bases map to TRBD1. V shed 4 bases and J 8 bases; nucleotides not matched to a gene: 6. Germline V gene lookup returns CDR1 SGHTS and CDR2 YDEGEE. The CDR3 has 14 amino acids. The chain's CDR3 is CASSPGQGAGGYTF. As DNA, the CDR3 is TGTGCCAGCAGCCCGGGACAGGGGGCTGGCGGCTACACCTTC.

The chain joins TRBV11-3 to TRBJ2-2; 7 positions agree with TRBD1. The germline gives CDR1 SGHNT, CDR2 YENEEA. Germline trimming cut 2 bases from V and 5 bases from J; bases unmatched to any gene: 2. The CDR3 has 14 amino acids. The CDR3 DNA sequence: TGTGCCAGCAGCTTAAACAGGGGAACCGGGGAGCTGTTTTTT. Translation: CASSLNRGTGELFF.

The V call is TRBV7-9, the J call TRBJ2-7; 7 nucleotides line up with TRBD2. This CDR3 is 15 amino acids long. Germline CDR1 reads SEHNR; CDR2 reads FQNEAQ (reference sequence). V trimming: 5 bases; J trimming: 1 base; junction bases outside the gene matches: 8. Here the CDR3 reads CASSPREGPSYEQYF. In DNA, the CDR3 is TGTGCCAGCAGCCCCAGGGAGGGGCCTTCCTACGAGCAGTACTTC.

The rearrangement joins TRBV4-3 to TRBJ2-7, with unresolved D. Looked up from germline, CDR1 is LGHNA and CDR2 is YSLEER. The V gene lost 0 bases and the J gene lost 13 bases, with 16 bases spanning the gap. The CDR3 sequence is 13 residues long. The CDR3 loop reads CASSQDSRGRTYF. CDR3 nucleotide sequence: TGCGCCAGCAGCCAAGATTCACGTGGGCGAACCTACTTC.